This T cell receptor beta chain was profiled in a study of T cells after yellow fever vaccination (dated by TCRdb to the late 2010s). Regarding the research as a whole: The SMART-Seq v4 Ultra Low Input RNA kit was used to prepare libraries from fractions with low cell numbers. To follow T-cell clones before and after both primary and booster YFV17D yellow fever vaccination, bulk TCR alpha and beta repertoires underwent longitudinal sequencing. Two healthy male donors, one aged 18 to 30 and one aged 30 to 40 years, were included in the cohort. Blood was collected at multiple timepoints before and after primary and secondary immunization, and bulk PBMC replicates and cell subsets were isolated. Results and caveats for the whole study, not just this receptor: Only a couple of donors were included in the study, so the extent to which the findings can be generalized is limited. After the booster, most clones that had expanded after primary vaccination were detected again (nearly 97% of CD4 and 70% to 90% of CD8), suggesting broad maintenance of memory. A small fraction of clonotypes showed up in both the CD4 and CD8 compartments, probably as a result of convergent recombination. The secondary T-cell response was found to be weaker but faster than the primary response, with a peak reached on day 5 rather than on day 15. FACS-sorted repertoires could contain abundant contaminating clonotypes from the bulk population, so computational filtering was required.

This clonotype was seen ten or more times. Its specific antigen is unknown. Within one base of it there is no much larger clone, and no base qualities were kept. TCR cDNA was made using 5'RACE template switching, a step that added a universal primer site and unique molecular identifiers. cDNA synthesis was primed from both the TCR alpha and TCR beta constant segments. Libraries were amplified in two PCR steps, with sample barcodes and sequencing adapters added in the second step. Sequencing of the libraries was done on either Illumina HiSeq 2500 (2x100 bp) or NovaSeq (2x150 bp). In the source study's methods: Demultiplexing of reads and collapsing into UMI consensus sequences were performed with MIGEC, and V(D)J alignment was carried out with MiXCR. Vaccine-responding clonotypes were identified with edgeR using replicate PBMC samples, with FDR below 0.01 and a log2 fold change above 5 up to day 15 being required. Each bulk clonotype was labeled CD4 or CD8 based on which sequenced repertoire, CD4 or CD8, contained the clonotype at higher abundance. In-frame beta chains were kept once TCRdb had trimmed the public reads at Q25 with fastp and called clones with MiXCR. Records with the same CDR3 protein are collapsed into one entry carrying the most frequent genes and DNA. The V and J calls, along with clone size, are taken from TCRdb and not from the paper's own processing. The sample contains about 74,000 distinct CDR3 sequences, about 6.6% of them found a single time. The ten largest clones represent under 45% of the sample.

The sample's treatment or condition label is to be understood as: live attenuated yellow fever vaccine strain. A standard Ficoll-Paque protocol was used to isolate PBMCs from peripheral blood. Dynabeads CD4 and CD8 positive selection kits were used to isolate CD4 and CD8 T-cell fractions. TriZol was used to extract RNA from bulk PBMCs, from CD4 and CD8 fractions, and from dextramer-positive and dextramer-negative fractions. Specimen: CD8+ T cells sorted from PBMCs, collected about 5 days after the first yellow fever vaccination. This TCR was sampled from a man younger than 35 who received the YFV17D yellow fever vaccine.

The DNA sequence is given as TGCAGTGCCAGGACAGGGGAAGGGTCACCCCTCCACTTT. Its amino acids are CSARTGEGSPLHF. The chain uses TRBV20-1 and TRBJ1-6, with 9 central nucleotides matching TRBD1. The CDR3 runs 13 amino acids, cysteine and phenylalanine included. Only CDR3 DNA remains: 39 bases, in frame from the first base. Ends trimmed: V by 6 bases, J by 10 bases; bases unmatched to a gene: 7. In the germline V gene (reference sequence), CDR1 corresponds to DFQATT and CDR2 to SNEGSKA.